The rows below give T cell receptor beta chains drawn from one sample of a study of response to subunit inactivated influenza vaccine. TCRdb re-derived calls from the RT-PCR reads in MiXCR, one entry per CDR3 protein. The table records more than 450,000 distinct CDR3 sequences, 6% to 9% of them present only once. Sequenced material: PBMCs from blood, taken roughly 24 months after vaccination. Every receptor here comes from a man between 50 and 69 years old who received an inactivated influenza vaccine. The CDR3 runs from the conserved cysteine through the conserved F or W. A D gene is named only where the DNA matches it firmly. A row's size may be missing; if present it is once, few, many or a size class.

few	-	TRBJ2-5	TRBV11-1	TGTGCCAGCAGCTTTGGGGTACGGCCGGAAGAGACCCAGTACTTC	CASSFGVRPEETQYF
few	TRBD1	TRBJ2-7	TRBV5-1	TGCGCCAGCAGGATAGGGACAGGGATCTACGAGCAGTACTTC	CASRIGTGIYEQYF
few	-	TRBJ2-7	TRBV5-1	TGCGCCAGCAGCGACCGGGACACGGCCTACGAGCAGTACTTC	CASSDRDTAYEQYF
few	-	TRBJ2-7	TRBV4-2	TGTGCCAGCAGCCAAGATTCGGCAGGAACCTACGAGCAGTACTTC	CASSQDSAGTYEQYF
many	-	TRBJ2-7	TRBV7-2	TGTGCCAGCAGCTTGTCTTCAGGCTACGAGCAGTACTTC	CASSLSSGYEQYF
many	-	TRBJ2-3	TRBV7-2	TGTGCCAGCAGCTTATTGGGATCAGGCACAGATACGCAGTATTTT	CASSLLGSGTDTQYF
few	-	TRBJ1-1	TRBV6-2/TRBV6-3	TGTGCCAGCAGGAAAATACCCGAGACTGAAGCTTTCTTT	CASRKIPETEAFF
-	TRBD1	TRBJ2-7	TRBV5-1	TGCGCCAGCAGCTCACGACAGGGGGCGCGGGAGCAGTACTTC	CASSSRQGAREQYF
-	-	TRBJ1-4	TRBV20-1	TGCAGTGCTAGAGATCCGGGGAAGGGTGAAAAACTGTTTTTT	CSARDPGKGEKLFF
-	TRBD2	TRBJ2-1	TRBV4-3	TGCGCCAGCAGCCGAGGGGCTTATGGCGGGAGCGGCAATGAGCAGTTCTTC	CASSRGAYGGSGNEQFF
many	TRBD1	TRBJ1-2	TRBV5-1	TGCGCCAGCAGCTACAAAACAGGGGGTCTAGCCAACTATGGCTACACCTTC	CASSYKTGGLANYGYTF
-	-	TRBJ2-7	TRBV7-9	TGTGCCAGCAGCTTAGCGGAAGGGTTCGAGCAGTACTTC	CASSLAEGFEQYF
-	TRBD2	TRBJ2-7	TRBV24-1	TGTGCCACCAGTGATTCAGGCCTAGCGGGAAAGCAGTACTTC	CATSDSGLAGKQYF
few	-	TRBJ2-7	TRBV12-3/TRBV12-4	TGTGCCAGCAGTTTAGTGGCGGCGGGCGAGCAGTACTTC	CASSLVAAGEQYF
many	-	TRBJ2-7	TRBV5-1	TGCGCCAGCAGCTTTGAGCGGGAGCAGTACTTC	CASSFEREQYF
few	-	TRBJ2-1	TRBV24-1	TGTGCCACCAGTCGAACAGGTTCATATGAGCAGTTCTTC	CATSRTGSYEQFF
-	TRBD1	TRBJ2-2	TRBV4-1	TGCGCCAGCAGCGCCCGGACAGGCCGGAACACCGGGGAGCTGTTTTTT	CASSARTGRNTGELFF
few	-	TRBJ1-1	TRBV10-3	TGTGCCATCGGGGGGGCGCTGAACACTGAAGCTTTCTTT	CAIGGALNTEAFF
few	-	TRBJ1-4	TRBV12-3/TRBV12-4	TGTGCCAGCAGCCTCGACAGTCCTAAAAAACTGTTTTTT	CASSLDSPKKLFF
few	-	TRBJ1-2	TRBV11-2	TGTGCCAGCACTCCTGCCGGACGCTATGGCTACACCTTC	CASTPAGRYGYTF
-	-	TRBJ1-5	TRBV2	TGTGCCAGCAGTGGGGTCGACGGATATCAGCCCCAGCATTTT	CASSGVDGYQPQHF
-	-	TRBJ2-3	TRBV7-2	TGTGCCAGCATTCAGGGTCCCACAGATACGCAGTATTTT	CASIQGPTDTQYF
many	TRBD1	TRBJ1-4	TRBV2	TGTGCCAGCAGTGAGATGGGACAGGCTAATGAAAAACTGTTTTTT	CASSEMGQANEKLFF
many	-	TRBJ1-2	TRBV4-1	TGCGCCAGCAGCCAACCCACAACGGGGGGGAGCTATGGCTACACCTTC	CASSQPTTGGSYGYTF
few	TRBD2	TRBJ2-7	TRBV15	TGTGCCACCAGCAGAGACCTGAGCCCCCGGACTAGCGGGGCCTACGAGCAGTACTTC	CATSRDLSPRTSGAYEQYF
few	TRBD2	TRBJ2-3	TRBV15	TGTGCCACCAGCAGAAGGCGGGAGGGGTCAGATACGCAGTATTTT	CATSRRREGSDTQYF
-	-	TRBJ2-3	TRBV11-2	TGTGCCAGCAGCTTAGATAGTCCCATAGATACGCAGTATTTT	CASSLDSPIDTQYF
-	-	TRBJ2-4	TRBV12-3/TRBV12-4	TGTGCCAGCAGCCCCGGACTAAACATTCAGTACTTC	CASSPGLNIQYF